The 3 T cell receptor beta chains presented below share a single source sample, sequenced in a study of breast tumors, draining lymph nodes, adjacent tissues. Breast cancer patients provided tissue from their axillary draining lymph nodes. TCRdb re-called the multiplex PCR reads through MiXCR, storing one row per CDR3 protein. The repertoire holds roughly 100,000 distinct CDR3 sequences, with around 30% as singletons. The sequenced material came from axillary lymph node tissue. The receptor source for this set is a female donor with breast cancer. Some clones in this sample may be carry-over from other donors' samples.

The sample holds a few counts of this clonotype. J is TRBJ1-1 and V is TRBV5-1; 9 bases fit TRBD1. Germline CDR1 SGHRS, CDR2 YFSETQ. The trim removed 4 bases at V and 11 bases at J, leaving 15 bases unmatched. There are 15 residues in the CDR3. The CDR3 protein is CASSGVDRGALGAFF. CDR3 nucleotide sequence: TGCGCCAGCAGCGGGGTGGACAGGGGCGCCCTAGGTGCTTTCTTT.

Comments on this clonotype: In this CDR3 the conserved last residue, phenylalanine or tryptophan, is missing, so a read error is likely. The chain joins TRBV11-3 to TRBJ2-2; D not certain. Trimming cost V 5 bases and J 0 bases, with 16 bases left between them. Per germline, CDR1 SGHNT and CDR2 YENEEA. The CDR3 extends over 17 amino acids. The DNA of the CDR3 is TGTGCCAGCAGCCCTTCCGGACCGCGAACGAACACCGGGGAGCTGTTTGTT. It is translated as CASSPSGPRTNTGELFV.

Comment on this clonotype: It is likely a read error, because the conserved phenylalanine at the end of the CDR3 is missing. The V call is TRBV7-3, the J call TRBJ2-3; the match to TRBD2 covers 8 bases. The V gene's germline CDR1 is SGHTA and CDR2 FQGTGA. The CDR3 contains 14 residues. The CDR3 protein is CASSPGLDTDTQYS. The CDR3 DNA reads as TGTGCCAGCAGCCCGGGACTAGACACAGACACGCAGTATTCT.